The clone carrying this T cell receptor (beta chain) has more than one count but fewer than ten. The target antigen is unknown. This sample stems from a study of naive and memory T cell subsets. Study outcomes and limitations: Between naive and memory subsets, TCR abundance power law exponents differed.

The beta constant-region primer was an equimolar mix of two oligonucleotides covering TRBC1 and TRBC2. Four rounds of PCR amplified the ligated cDNA using nested alpha and beta constant-region primers plus SP2. MiXCR was run by TCRdb on the UMI-ligation and nested PCR reads, yielding one entry per CDR3 protein. The sample consists of tens of thousands of distinct CDR3 sequences, approximately 9.2% of them appearing once. The V segment lost 6 bases and the J segment 6 bases; nucleotides outside the gene matches: 11. The CDR3 extends over 14 amino acids. This chain uses TRBV12-3 or TRBV12-4 with TRBJ2-7; 7 bases agree with TRBD1. This TCR derives from a human donor in good health. The sequencing sample was made of naive CD8+ T cells from blood. This CDR3 reads CASSPGQTASEQYF. The CDR3 DNA is TGTGCCAGCAGCCCGGGACAGACAGCCTCCGAGCAGTACTTC.